This T cell receptor (beta chain) was recorded in a study of early T cells in non-severe SARS-CoV-2 infection. Study-level findings and limits: In VDJdb matching, anti-spike CD8 responses were favored while private and CD4 specificities went missing.

The V end lost 2 bases, the J end lost 7 bases, and 25 bases lay between the germline ends. Germline V CDR1 and CDR2: LGHNA, YNFKEQ. The CDR3 contains 18 residues. Comments on this clonotype: Its antigen remains unknown.

From the 5' RACE reads, TCRdb called clonotypes with MiXCR, one entry per CDR3 protein. The repertoire includes roughly 57,000 distinct CDR3 sequences, around 12% of them detected once, and approximately 1.3% sits in the top ten. The sequenced sample consisted of whole blood. The J gene is TRBJ2-3, the V gene TRBV4-2, with a tentative D call TRBD2 (7 bases). The receptor comes from an adult who was a healthcare worker with PCR-confirmed SARS-CoV-2 infection or an uninfected control (not recorded which). Here the CDR3 DNA reads TGTGCCAGCAGCCAACAATTCCCCGCTGGCGGGGGCTCCTATACGCAGTATTTT. Its translation is CASSQQFPAGGGSYTQYF.